This TCR beta chain was captured in a study of STAT5B mutations in CD4+ large granular lymphocyte leukemia. The table lists this clone with a few counts. Its target is unknown. The CDR3 consists of 13 residues. The germline V gene has CDR1 SGHAT and CDR2 FQDESV (reference sequence). V lost 5 bases to trimming and J lost 9 bases, with 11 bases between them. Clones were read by immunoSEQ multiplex PCR, and TCRdb kept only the in-frame ones, dropping some. The data hold roughly 41,000 clones, with under 85% observed a single time. Broader study findings: TRBV06-family usage was enriched in top patient clones (8/27) versus controls (2/35).

Sequencing was done on a sample of CD4+ T cells from blood buffy coats. The receptor comes from a human donor in good health. V gene TRBV11-1 combines with J gene TRBJ1-6, with D possibly TRBD1 on 5 matching bases. The DNA for the CDR3 is TGTGCCAGCAGCGCCAGGGAGATTTCACCCCTCCACTTT. This sequence encodes CASSAREISPLHF.